This T cell receptor beta chain was sequenced for a study of beta chain features in type 1 diabetes. The study's findings and limits: Fewer junction insertions and more nucleotide deletions appeared in type 1 diabetes patients. Researchers reported that naive, central memory and Treg TCRB repertoires appeared more similar in patients than in healthy donors.

A CD45RO/CCR7/CD25/CD127/CD95/CD27 panel sorted naive, central memory, regulatory and stem cell-like memory CD4+ cells. This clone has more than one count but fewer than ten. Its matching antigen is unknown. What was sequenced were expressed TCRB transcripts, since all of the isolated RNA had been reverse transcribed. Naive, central memory and regulatory T cell samples yielded around 3.9 million reads on average. Assay: immunoSEQ multiplex PCR; the TCRdb copy retains only in-frame clones and omits some. The table has about 230,000 clones, around 10% seen once. The CDR3 has 12 amino acids. Germline assignment: CDR1 GTSNPN and CDR2 SVGIG (reference sequence). V gave up 3 bases and J gave up 2 bases, with 8 bases separating them.

The receptor comes from a woman between 18 and 30 years old in good health. Sequencing was performed on naive CD4+ T cells from blood. This chain connects TRBV30 to TRBJ2-7, with a tentative D call TRBD1 (6 bases). CDR3 bases: TGTGCCTGGAGGTCAGGGGCCTACGAGCAGTACTTC. Translating it yields CAWRSGAYEQYF.